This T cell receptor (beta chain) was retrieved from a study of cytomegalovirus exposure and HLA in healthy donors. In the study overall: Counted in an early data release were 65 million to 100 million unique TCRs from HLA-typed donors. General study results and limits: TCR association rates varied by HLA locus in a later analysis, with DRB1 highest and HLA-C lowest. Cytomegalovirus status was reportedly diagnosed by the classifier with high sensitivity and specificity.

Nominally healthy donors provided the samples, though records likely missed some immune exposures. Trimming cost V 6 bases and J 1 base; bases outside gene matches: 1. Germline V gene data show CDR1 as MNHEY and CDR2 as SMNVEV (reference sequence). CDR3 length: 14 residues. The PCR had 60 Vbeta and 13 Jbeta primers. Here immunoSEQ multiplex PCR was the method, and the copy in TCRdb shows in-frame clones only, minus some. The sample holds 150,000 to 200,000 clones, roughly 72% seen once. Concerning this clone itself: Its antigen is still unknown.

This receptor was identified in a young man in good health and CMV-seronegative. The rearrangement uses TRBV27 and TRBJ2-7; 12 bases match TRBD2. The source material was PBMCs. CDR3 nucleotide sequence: TGTGCCAGCAGGCTAGCGGGAGGGTCCTACGAGCAGTACTTC. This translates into CASRLAGGSYEQYF.